A selection of T cell receptor beta chains follows, all from one sample in a study of T cell changes during pregnancy in multiple sclerosis. Sequenced by immunoSEQ multiplex PCR; TCRdb stores in-frame clones only, minus some. The sample holds roughly 89,000 clones, roughly 93% seen once. The input for sequencing was peripheral blood, taken in the third trimester of pregnancy. The receptors here all came from a female donor with multiple sclerosis, enrolled in a pregnancy study. The CDR3 runs from the conserved cysteine through the conserved F or W. D genes are given only for firm matches. Rows may omit the clone size; those that give it use once, few, many or a size class.

abundance: -; j_gene: TRBJ2-5; v_gene: TRBV28; d_gene: -; len: 14; CDR3aa: CASQTDPIQETQYF; CDR3nt: TGTGCCAGTCAGACAGACCCAATACAAGAGACCCAGTACTTC
abundance: -; j_gene: TRBJ1-5; v_gene: TRBV19; d_gene: TRBD1; len: 15; CDR3aa: CASSTDRGRNQPQHF; CDR3nt: TGTGCCAGTAGTACCGACAGGGGGCGCAACCAGCCCCAGCATTTT
abundance: -; j_gene: TRBJ1-2; v_gene: TRBV4-1; d_gene: -; len: 13; CDR3aa: CASSQRENYGYTF; CDR3nt: TGCGCCAGCAGCCAACGGGAAAACTATGGCTACACCTTC
abundance: -; j_gene: TRBJ1-1; v_gene: TRBV6-5; d_gene: TRBD1; len: 14; CDR3aa: CASSYAYRGTEAFF; CDR3nt: TGTGCCAGCAGTTACGCGTACAGGGGCACTGAAGCTTTCTTT
abundance: few; j_gene: TRBJ1-1; v_gene: TRBV28; d_gene: -; len: 11; CDR3aa: CAYREGTEAFF; CDR3nt: TGTGCCTACAGGGAGGGAACTGAAGCTTTCTTT
abundance: -; j_gene: TRBJ2-5; v_gene: TRBV30; d_gene: TRBD2; len: 15; CDR3aa: CAWSGASGHGETQYF; CDR3nt: TGTGCCTGGAGTGGGGCTAGCGGGCATGGAGAGACCCAGTACTTC
abundance: -; j_gene: TRBJ2-1; v_gene: TRBV11-1; d_gene: TRBD1; len: 16; CDR3aa: CASSLWGDRRDNEQFF; CDR3nt: TGTGCCAGCAGCTTATGGGGGGACAGGAGGGACAATGAGCAGTTCTTC
abundance: -; j_gene: TRBJ1-2; v_gene: TRBV19; d_gene: -; len: 12; CDR3aa: CASSILQGGYTF; CDR3nt: TGTGCCAGTAGTATTCTACAGGGAGGCTACACCTTC
abundance: -; j_gene: TRBJ2-7; v_gene: TRBV5-1; d_gene: TRBD2; len: 16; CDR3aa: CASSLPQTSGSYEQYF; CDR3nt: TGCGCCAGCAGCTTGCCCCAGACTAGCGGGAGTTACGAGCAGTACTTC
abundance: -; j_gene: TRBJ1-1; v_gene: TRBV5-1; d_gene: TRBD1; len: 14; CDR3aa: CASSFRDRVTRAFF; CDR3nt: TGCGCCAGCAGCTTTCGGGACAGGGTAACCCGAGCTTTCTTT
abundance: -; j_gene: TRBJ1-5; v_gene: TRBV19; d_gene: -; len: 14; CDR3aa: CASSTTRVNQPQHF; CDR3nt: TGTGCCAGTAGTACGACGAGGGTAAATCAGCCCCAGCATTTT
abundance: -; j_gene: TRBJ1-5; v_gene: TRBV19; d_gene: TRBD1; len: 14; CDR3aa: CASSSDRAGQPQHF; CDR3nt: TGTGCCAGTAGTAGCGACAGGGCGGGGCAGCCCCAGCATTTT
abundance: -; j_gene: TRBJ2-3; v_gene: TRBV19; d_gene: TRBD2; len: 15; CDR3aa: CASSISGRDPDTQYF; CDR3nt: TGTGCCAGTAGTATAAGCGGGAGGGATCCAGATACGCAGTATTTT
abundance: -; j_gene: TRBJ2-3; v_gene: TRBV7-2; d_gene: -; len: 14; CDR3aa: CASSSQGSTDTQYF; CDR3nt: TGTGCCAGCAGCTCCCAGGGGTCCACAGATACGCAGTATTTT
abundance: -; j_gene: TRBJ2-1; v_gene: TRBV10-3; d_gene: TRBD2; len: 13; CDR3aa: CAIRGLAGERQFF; CDR3nt: TGTGCCATCAGGGGACTAGCGGGAGAACGGCAGTTCTTC
abundance: -; j_gene: TRBJ1-5; v_gene: TRBV30; d_gene: -; len: 13; CDR3aa: CAWSPGAHQPQHF; CDR3nt: TGTGCCTGGAGTCCAGGGGCTCATCAGCCCCAGCATTTT
abundance: -; j_gene: TRBJ1-1; v_gene: TRBV2; d_gene: -; len: 15; CDR3aa: CASSEWAGMNTEAFF; CDR3nt: TGTGCCAGCAGTGAATGGGCAGGGATGAACACTGAAGCTTTCTTT
abundance: -; j_gene: TRBJ2-7; v_gene: TRBV7-8; d_gene: TRBD2; len: 14; CDR3aa: CASSLGLALYEQYF; CDR3nt: TGTGCCAGCAGCCTGGGACTAGCGCTATACGAGCAGTACTTC
abundance: -; j_gene: TRBJ2-5; v_gene: TRBV5-1; d_gene: -; len: 15; CDR3aa: CASSPLQGDQETQYF; CDR3nt: TGCGCCAGCAGCCCCCTACAGGGTGACCAAGAGACCCAGTACTTC
abundance: -; j_gene: TRBJ1-1; v_gene: TRBV5-4; d_gene: -; len: 15; CDR3aa: CASSLEFLANTEAFF; CDR3nt: TGTGCCAGCAGCTTGGAATTTCTAGCGAACACTGAAGCTTTCTTT
abundance: -; j_gene: TRBJ2-1; v_gene: TRBV19; d_gene: TRBD2; len: 15; CDR3aa: CASRLSGSSYNEQFF; CDR3nt: TGTGCCAGTAGACTTAGCGGGAGCTCCTACAATGAGCAGTTCTTC
abundance: -; j_gene: TRBJ1-5; v_gene: TRBV28; d_gene: -; len: 17; CDR3aa: CASSLDSWVSGNQPQHF; CDR3nt: TGTGCCAGCAGTTTGGACAGTTGGGTTTCGGGCAATCAGCCCCAGCATTTT
abundance: -; j_gene: TRBJ2-1; v_gene: TRBV7-9; d_gene: TRBD1; len: 12; CDR3aa: CASSSTGNEQFF; CDR3nt: TGTGCCAGCAGCTCGACAGGGAATGAGCAGTTCTTC
abundance: -; j_gene: TRBJ2-1; v_gene: TRBV28; d_gene: TRBD2; len: 16; CDR3aa: CASSLPTSGSSNEQFF; CDR3nt: TGTGCCAGCAGCCTACCGACTAGCGGGTCTTCCAATGAGCAGTTCTTC
abundance: -; j_gene: TRBJ2-3; v_gene: TRBV5-1; d_gene: TRBD2; len: 17; CDR3aa: CASSFSRTSGRADTQYF; CDR3nt: TGCGCCAGCAGCTTCTCACGGACTAGCGGGAGAGCAGATACGCAGTATTTT
abundance: -; j_gene: TRBJ2-7; v_gene: TRBV5-1; d_gene: TRBD1; len: 14; CDR3aa: CASSRDRILYEQYF; CDR3nt: TGCGCCAGCAGCCGGGACAGGATCCTATACGAGCAGTACTTC
abundance: -; j_gene: TRBJ2-3; v_gene: TRBV27; d_gene: -; len: 16; CDR3aa: CASSLSVASSTDTQYF; CDR3nt: TGTGCCAGCAGTTTATCAGTAGCGAGTAGCACAGATACGCAGTATTTT
abundance: -; j_gene: TRBJ1-5; v_gene: TRBV19; d_gene: TRBD1; len: 15; CDR3aa: CASSIRTGRAQPQHF; CDR3nt: TGTGCCAGTAGTATACGGACAGGGAGAGCGCAGCCCCAGCATTTT
abundance: -; j_gene: TRBJ2-7; v_gene: TRBV6-5; d_gene: TRBD1; len: 12; CDR3aa: CASSATGHEQYF; CDR3nt: TGTGCCAGCAGTGCGACAGGGCACGAGCAGTACTTC
abundance: -; j_gene: TRBJ1-1; v_gene: TRBV9; d_gene: -; len: 14; CDR3aa: CASSPGGLITEAFF; CDR3nt: TGTGCCAGCAGCCCCGGGGGTCTGATCACTGAAGCTTTCTTT
abundance: -; j_gene: TRBJ2-1; v_gene: TRBV7-9; d_gene: TRBD2; len: 15; CDR3aa: CASSLLAASYNEQFF; CDR3nt: TGTGCCAGCAGCTTACTAGCGGCGTCATACAATGAGCAGTTCTTC
abundance: few; j_gene: TRBJ1-1; v_gene: TRBV7-2; d_gene: -; len: 13; CDR3aa: CASSLSGVAEAFF; CDR3nt: TGTGCCAGCAGCTTATCGGGAGTCGCTGAAGCTTTCTTT
abundance: -; j_gene: TRBJ1-1; v_gene: TRBV6-5; d_gene: -; len: 12; CDR3aa: CASSYSQDEAFF; CDR3nt: TGTGCCAGCAGTTACTCCCAGGATGAAGCTTTCTTT
abundance: -; j_gene: TRBJ2-2; v_gene: TRBV9; d_gene: TRBD1; len: 15; CDR3aa: CASSGWDRAAGELFF; CDR3nt: TGTGCCAGCAGCGGCTGGGACAGGGCGGCCGGGGAGCTGTTTTTT
abundance: -; j_gene: TRBJ2-5; v_gene: TRBV5-4; d_gene: -; len: 14; CDR3aa: CASSAGTEQETQYF; CDR3nt: TGTGCCAGCAGCGCGGGGACAGAACAAGAGACCCAGTACTTC
abundance: -; j_gene: TRBJ2-1; v_gene: TRBV19; d_gene: -; len: 15; CDR3aa: CASHWGGAHGNEQFF; CDR3nt: TGTGCCAGTCATTGGGGAGGAGCCCACGGCAATGAGCAGTTCTTC
abundance: -; j_gene: TRBJ2-1; v_gene: TRBV27; d_gene: TRBD2; len: 18; CDR3aa: CASSSRTSGTPSYNEQFF; CDR3nt: TGTGCCAGCAGTTCAAGGACTAGCGGGACTCCCTCCTACAATGAGCAGTTCTTC
abundance: -; j_gene: TRBJ1-1; v_gene: TRBV19; d_gene: -; len: 15; CDR3aa: CASSITGTQNTEAFF; CDR3nt: TGTGCCAGTAGTATAACCGGGACACAGAACACTGAAGCTTTCTTT
abundance: -; j_gene: TRBJ2-1; v_gene: TRBV5-1; d_gene: TRBD2; len: 17; CDR3aa: CASSLTGSGGSYNEQFF; CDR3nt: TGCGCCAGCAGCTTGACGGGTAGCGGGGGCTCCTACAATGAGCAGTTCTTC
abundance: -; j_gene: TRBJ2-2; v_gene: TRBV21-1; d_gene: -; len: 16; CDR3aa: CASSKQRAGAPGELFF; CDR3nt: TGTGCCAGCAGCAAACAAAGGGCAGGGGCGCCCGGGGAGCTGTTTTTT
abundance: -; j_gene: TRBJ1-2; v_gene: TRBV27; d_gene: -; len: 12; CDR3aa: CASKGGQYGYTF; CDR3nt: TGTGCCAGCAAAGGGGGACAATATGGCTACACCTTC
abundance: -; j_gene: TRBJ2-5; v_gene: TRBV9; d_gene: -; len: 14; CDR3aa: CASSVDSYQETQYF; CDR3nt: TGTGCCAGCAGCGTCGACTCGTACCAAGAGACCCAGTACTTC
abundance: -; j_gene: TRBJ2-3; v_gene: TRBV27; d_gene: TRBD2; len: 13; CDR3aa: CASRLAATDTQYF; CDR3nt: TGTGCCAGCAGGCTAGCGGCCACAGATACGCAGTATTTT
abundance: -; j_gene: TRBJ1-3; v_gene: TRBV9; d_gene: -; len: 16; CDR3aa: CASSVGETNIGNTIYF; CDR3nt: TGTGCCAGCAGCGTAGGCGAGACAAATATCGGAAACACCATATATTTT
abundance: -; j_gene: TRBJ2-3; v_gene: TRBV5-1; d_gene: TRBD2; len: 16; CDR3aa: CASSLDGGSGADTQYF; CDR3nt: TGCGCCAGCAGCTTGGACGGGGGGTCGGGTGCAGATACGCAGTATTTT
abundance: -; j_gene: TRBJ1-5; v_gene: TRBV15; d_gene: TRBD1; len: 15; CDR3aa: CATSRGQGGSQPQHF; CDR3nt: TGTGCCACCAGTAGGGGACAGGGGGGAAGTCAGCCCCAGCATTTT
abundance: -; j_gene: TRBJ2-1; v_gene: TRBV5-1; d_gene: TRBD2; len: 15; CDR3aa: CASSLSGVQQHEQFF; CDR3nt: TGCGCCAGCAGCCTTAGCGGGGTACAGCAACATGAGCAGTTCTTC
abundance: -; j_gene: TRBJ2-7; v_gene: TRBV28; d_gene: -; len: 14; CDR3aa: CASKGDPLSYEQYF; CDR3nt: TGTGCCTCCAAGGGGGACCCCCTCTCCTACGAGCAGTACTTC
abundance: -; j_gene: TRBJ2-1; v_gene: TRBV13; d_gene: TRBD1; len: 12; CDR3aa: CASSLRQGGAFF; CDR3nt: TGTGCCAGCAGCCTTCGACAGGGGGGCGCGTTCTTC
abundance: -; j_gene: TRBJ1-2; v_gene: TRBV20-1; d_gene: -; len: 11; CDR3aa: CSARSGTGYTF; CDR3nt: TGCAGTGCCCGGAGTGGGACAGGCTACACCTTC
abundance: -; j_gene: TRBJ2-7; v_gene: TRBV6-5; d_gene: TRBD1; len: 13; CDR3aa: CAIGQAPSYEQYF; CDR3nt: TGTGCCATTGGACAGGCCCCCTCCTACGAGCAGTACTTC
abundance: -; j_gene: TRBJ2-7; v_gene: TRBV7-2; d_gene: TRBD2; len: 14; CDR3aa: CASSRGGGPYEQYF; CDR3nt: TGTGCCAGCAGCCGGGGCGGGGGACCCTACGAGCAGTACTTC
abundance: -; j_gene: TRBJ2-7; v_gene: TRBV2; d_gene: -; len: 11; CDR3aa: CAARAGYEQYF; CDR3nt: TGTGCAGCCCGAGCAGGCTACGAGCAGTACTTC
abundance: once; j_gene: TRBJ2-5; v_gene: TRBV7-8; d_gene: TRBD2; len: 12; CDR3aa: CASSDGGETQYF; CDR3nt: TGTGCCAGCAGCGACGGGGGGGAGACCCAGTACTTC
abundance: -; j_gene: TRBJ2-1; v_gene: TRBV19; d_gene: TRBD2; len: 16; CDR3aa: CASSISLAGYLNEQFF; CDR3nt: TGTGCCAGTAGTATATCTCTAGCGGGATATCTAAATGAGCAGTTCTTC
abundance: -; j_gene: TRBJ2-1; v_gene: TRBV5-1; d_gene: TRBD2; len: 15; CDR3aa: CASSSEGTRYNEQFF; CDR3nt: TGCGCCAGCAGCTCCGAAGGGACTAGGTACAATGAGCAGTTCTTC